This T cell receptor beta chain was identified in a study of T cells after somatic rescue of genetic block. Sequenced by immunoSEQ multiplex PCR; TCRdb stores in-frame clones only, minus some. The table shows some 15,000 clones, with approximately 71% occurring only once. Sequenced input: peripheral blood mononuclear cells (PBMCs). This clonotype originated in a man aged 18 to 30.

The CDR3 sequence is CASIQQGAVYGYTF. The CDR3 nucleotides are TGTGCCAGCATTCAACAGGGGGCTGTCTATGGCTACACCTTC. This chain joins TRBV7-9 and TRBJ1-2; 9 bases are a match to TRBD1. V was clipped by 7 bases and J by 4 bases; unmatched bases: 7. This CDR3 spans 14 amino acids. From germline, CDR1 is SEHNR and CDR2 FQNEAQ (reference sequence). Together with reference TRBV7-9 and TRBJ1-2, the CDR3 gives the full variable domain: DTGVSQNPRHKITKRGQNVTFRCDPISEHNRLYWYRQTLGQGPEFLTYFQNEAQLEKSRLLSDRFSAERPKGSFSTLEIQRTEQGDSAMYLCASIQQGAVYGYTFGSGTRLTVV.